This TCR beta chain is from a study of shared clonotypes between healthy human individuals. Overall study results and limits: The rarefaction results pointed to incomplete sorted-subset sequencing despite large depth.

The assay was carried out at the deep level. The repertoire was sequenced with immunoSEQ multiplex PCR; TCRdb's copy has only in-frame clones and lacks some. Counted here are more than 2,000,000 clones, approximately 93% occurring once; the ten biggest clones make up 0.39%. The trim removed 1 base at V and 6 bases at J, leaving 2 bases unmatched. Germline assignment: CDR1 SGHRS and CDR2 YFSETQ. CDR3 length: 16 amino acids. About this clone: What it binds is not known.

This chain connects TRBV5-1 to TRBJ2-1, with 15 bases identical to TRBD2. The specimen sequenced was naive CD4+ T cells from PBMCs. Described subset: CD45RA+ positively selected. The sequence was collected from a man between 18 and 29 years old in good health. Some clones in this sample may be carry-over from other donors' samples. This chain's CDR3 is CASSLRTSGRANEQFF. CDR3 nucleotide sequence: TGCGCCAGCAGCTTGCGGACTAGCGGGAGGGCCAATGAGCAGTTCTTC.